The count of the clone carrying this T cell receptor beta chain is one. The data were taken from a study of blood T cell repertoires in COVID-19. Study overall: Italy, Spain and the United States were the sources of the convalescent and acute COVID-19 samples. T cells, B-cell-depleted T cells, or PBMCs supplied cDNA or gDNA.

Authors' processing steps: Reference gene primer amplification gave nucleated cell count estimates. TCRdb's table, derived via immunoSEQ multiplex PCR, lists solely in-frame clones and lacks some. V and J calls and clone size are given by that table; D and trimming were obtained from the DNA. This repertoire shows under 200,000 clones, under 95% found once; its top ten account for roughly 2.3%. Germline values: CDR1 SEHNR, CDR2 FQNEAQ (reference sequence). The CDR3 spans 14 residues. V lost 5 bases to trimming and J lost 4 bases, with 13 bases between them. The chain carries TRBV7-9 and TRBJ2-3; D is undetermined. The material sequenced was peripheral blood. The receptor comes from a man between 18 and 29 years old with acute or convalescent COVID-19. The CDR3 reads CASSVDSPADTQYF. In DNA, the CDR3 is TGTGCCAGCAGCGTCGACTCCCCCGCAGATACGCAGTATTTT. The variable domain in full, with the rest retrieved from reference TRBV7-9 and TRBJ2-3, is DTGVSQNPRHKITKRGQNVTFRCDPISEHNRLYWYRQTLGQGPEFLTYFQNEAQLEKSRLLSDRFSAERPKGSFSTLEIQRTEQGDSAMYLCASSVDSPADTQYFGPGTRLTVL.